This paragraph covers one T cell receptor beta chain sequence. This entry belongs to a study of CD8 T cells in Susac syndrome. An amount of RNA that ranged from about 0.45 to 1 ug was reverse transcribed with random hexamers. TCRdb called the immunoSEQ multiplex PCR reads again in MiXCR, with one record for every CDR3 protein. The data contain 150,000 or so distinct CDR3 sequences, 90% to 95% of them seen just once; the ten biggest clones take up around 0.15%. This TCR came from a human donor in good health. The specimen sequenced was CD4+ T cells from PBMCs.

The CDR3 protein is CASSTGTSNSYEQYF. The DNA of the CDR3 is TGTGCCAGCAGCACCGGGACATCGAACTCCTACGAGCAGTACTTC. The rearrangement uses TRBV18 and TRBJ2-7; maybe TRBD1 (6 bases). The CDR3 extends over 15 amino acids. V lost 8 bases and J lost 0, with 17 bases in between. Germline V gene sequence: CDR1 KGHSH, CDR2 LQKENI.